Each of the 13 T cell receptor beta chains below was sequenced from the same sample in a study of blood T cell repertoires in COVID-19. TCRdb keeps only in-frame clones here, not all; method: immunoSEQ multiplex PCR. The sample includes some 150,000 clones, roughly 86% of them seen just once. The sample consisted of peripheral blood. These receptors all come from a woman aged 60-75 years with acute or convalescent COVID-19.

This chain links TRBV27 with TRBJ1-6; 9 positions match TRBD1. CDR1 MNHEY and CDR2 SMNVEV come from the germline V gene (reference sequence). The length of the CDR3 is 19 residues. The V gene end was trimmed by 1 base and the J gene end by 7 bases; junction bases not matched to a gene: 14. Here the CDR3 DNA reads TGTGCCAGCAGTTTATTCTACAGGGGGCGTGGGTTTCGCAATTCACCCCTCCACTTT. Its protein is CASSLFYRGRGFRNSPLHF.

This sequence joins TRBV15 and TRBJ1-1, with a tentative D call TRBD1 (5 bases). V was pared by 0 bases and J by 0 bases, with 8 bases between. Germline CDR1 LNHNV, CDR2 YYDKDF (reference sequence). This CDR3 has 15 amino acids. In DNA, the CDR3 is TGTGCCACCAGCAGAGATCGGGGGTTGAACACTGAAGCTTTCTTT. Translated: CATSRDRGLNTEAFF.

The chain carries TRBV5-5 and TRBJ2-1; 9 bases match TRBD1. The CDR3 loop spans 15 amino acids. The V segment lost 6 bases and the J segment 0 bases; nucleotides outside the gene matches: 4. Germline V gene sequence: CDR1 SGHKS, CDR2 YYEKEE (reference sequence). The CDR3 DNA follows: TGTGCCAGCAATACACAGGGGGCCTCCTACAATGAGCAGTTCTTC. Residues: CASNTQGASYNEQFF.

The rearrangement uses TRBV6-6 and TRBJ1-6; 7 bases align to TRBD1. This CDR3 comprises 15 residues. Germline V CDR1 and CDR2: MNHNY, SVGAGI (reference sequence). Trimming removed 2 bases from V and 8 bases from J; junction bases left unmatched: 6. CDR3 region: CASSYGGGRDSPLHF. CDR3 bases: TGTGCCAGCAGTTACGGAGGGGGCAGAGATTCACCCCTCCACTTT.

The chain recombines TRBV18 with TRBJ2-6; D gene ambiguous. The CDR3 has 18 amino acids. The V gene lost 6 bases and the J gene lost 0 bases, with 18 bases spanning the gap. Germline-derived CDR1 and CDR2 are KGHSH and LQKENI. The CDR3 sequence is CASSPGSAGASGANVLTF. The CDR3 DNA follows: TGTGCCAGCTCTCCCGGATCCGCAGGCGCCTCTGGGGCCAACGTCCTGACTTTC.

The J gene is TRBJ2-3, the V gene TRBV7-9, with D possibly TRBD1 on 6 matching bases. The germline CDR1 and CDR2 sequences are SEHNR and FQNEAQ (reference sequence). This CDR3 contains 16 residues. Trimming took off 2 bases at V and 0 bases at J, with 12 bases between the two ends. This CDR3 reads CASSLSRGSSTDTQYF. The CDR3, as DNA: TGTGCCAGCAGCTTATCGAGGGGGTCTAGCACAGATACGCAGTATTTT. The whole variable domain, remainder taken from reference TRBV7-9 and TRBJ2-3, is DTGVSQNPRHKITKRGQNVTFRCDPISEHNRLYWYRQTLGQGPEFLTYFQNEAQLEKSRLLSDRFSAERPKGSFSTLEIQRTEQGDSAMYLCASSLSRGSSTDTQYFGPGTRLTVL.

CDR3 in amino acids: CATSRDRSSYEQYF. CDR3 in DNA: TGTGCCACCAGCAGGGACAGGAGCTCCTACGAGCAGTACTTC. This sequence joins TRBV15 and TRBJ2-7, with 7 bases aligning to TRBD1. The V and J ends lost 3 bases and 0 bases, in that order; junction bases with no gene match: 2. CDR1 and CDR2 from the germline V gene are LNHNV and YYDKDF (reference sequence). The CDR3 is 14 amino acids.

This clone was seen only once. This chain connects TRBV24-1 to TRBJ2-5; 7 bases match TRBD2. Germline-derived CDR1 and CDR2 are KGHDR and SFDVKD. Trimming took 4 bases from V and 1 from J; bases not matched to a gene: 8. CDR3 size: 16 residues. CDR3 nucleotide sequence: TGTGCCACCAGTGACTCCCGGGGCGGGGGCCAAGAGACCCAGTACTTC. Translated, it gives CATSDSRGGGQETQYF.

This chain links TRBV7-6 with TRBJ2-7; TRBD1 agrees at 7 bases. The germline V gene has CDR1 SGHVS and CDR2 FNYEAQ. This CDR3 spans 17 amino acids. Unmatched junction bases numbered 19, after V lost 9 bases and J lost 2 bases. The CDR3 DNA reads as TGTGCCAGTAGCCCTACCCAGGACAGGTTCTACCCCTACGAGCAGTACTTC. Its translation is CASSPTQDRFYPYEQYF.

The chain employs TRBV4-1 and TRBJ2-1; 11 bases are shared with TRBD1. The germline CDR1 and CDR2 sequences are MGHRA and YSYEKL. This CDR3 contains 16 residues. V lost 3 bases, J lost 0 bases, and 1 base stayed unmatched. CDR3 in DNA: TGCGCCAGCAGCCAGGACAGGGGGCTCTCCTACAATGAGCAGTTCTTC. The encoded protein is CASSQDRGLSYNEQFF.

The chain joins TRBV3-1 (or the pseudogene TRBV3-2) to TRBJ2-3, with D possibly being TRBD2 (7 bases). The V end lost 5 bases, the J end lost 3 bases, and 15 bases lay between the germline ends. CDR1 is LGHDT and CDR2 is YNNKEL in the germline V gene (reference sequence). This CDR3 has 15 amino acids. CDR3: CASSSAGAVTDTQYF. The CDR3 region has the DNA TGTGCCAGCAGCTCGGCGGGGGCGGTGACAGATACGCAGTATTTT.

This chain links TRBV7-6 with TRBJ1-4; 7 nucleotides align to TRBD1. From germline, CDR1 is SGHVS and CDR2 FNYEAQ. V shed 5 bases, J shed 13 bases, and the junction held 4 bases outside the gene matches. The CDR3 spans 11 residues. CDR3: CASSRGQALFF. Here the CDR3 DNA reads TGTGCCAGCAGCAGGGGGCAGGCACTGTTTTTT.

This clone came up once. The rearrangement links TRBV18 to TRBJ2-2; 14 bases are shared with TRBD2. CDR1 is KGHSH, CDR2 LQKENI, per germline. V lost 7 bases and J lost 6; bases outside the gene matches: 16. The CDR3 is 19 amino acids. CDR3 DNA: TGTGCCAGCTTCCAGACGAAGACTAGCGGGGGGGCGTCGGCCGGGGAGCTGTTTTTT. This sequence encodes CASFQTKTSGGASAGELFF.